The clone carrying this T cell receptor beta chain has a handful of counts. Its antigen is not known. This entry comes from a study of T cells after yellow fever vaccination. Points from the study as a whole: CD4 and CD8 compartments shared a small share of clonotypes. The booster response re-showed most primary clones: approximately 95% CD4, around 90% CD8.

MiXCR was run by TCRdb on the 5' RACE reads, yielding one entry per CDR3 protein. The repertoire consists of a few hundred thousand distinct CDR3 sequences, with about 15% occurring once and the leading ten covering 15% to 20%. The material sequenced was PBMCs, taken 5 to 6 days after the first yellow fever vaccination. The sequence came from a man aged 18 to 29 who received the YFV17D yellow fever vaccine.

The CDR3 DNA is TGCGCCAGCACCCTACTCACCACAGGGGACTATGGCTACACCTTC. Amino acids: CASTLLTTGDYGYTF. The rearrangement uses TRBV4-1 and TRBJ1-2, with 7 bases that match TRBD1. V lost 7 bases to trimming and J lost 3 bases; unmatched junction nucleotides: 11. CDR3 size: 15 residues. Germline V lookup: CDR1 MGHRA, CDR2 YSYEKL.